These 17 T cell receptor beta chains were all obtained from the same sample, sequenced in a study of blood T cell repertoires in COVID-19. This table comes from immunoSEQ multiplex PCR, and its TCRdb copy is limited to in-frame clones, with some not included. The table lists about 140,000 clones, over 70% of them singletons. Source material: peripheral blood. Receptors were obtained from a man aged 50 to 60 with active or convalescent COVID-19.

This clone was seen just once. The chain employs TRBV3-1 (or the pseudogene TRBV3-2) and TRBJ2-7; TRBD2 agrees at 11 bases. There are 15 residues in the CDR3. Germline lookup yields CDR1 LGHDT and CDR2 YNNKEL (reference sequence). The trim removed 1 base at V and 6 bases at J, leaving 5 bases unmatched. This chain's CDR3 is CASSQVRLAGTEQYF. The CDR3 coding sequence is TGTGCCAGCAGCCAAGTGAGACTAGCGGGAACCGAGCAGTACTTC.

The rearrangement joins TRBV19 to TRBJ2-5; 11 bases fit TRBD2. There are 14 residues in the CDR3. V shed 5 bases, J shed 4 bases, and the junction held 3 bases outside the gene matches. Germline CDR1 reads LNHDA; CDR2 reads SQIVND (reference sequence). The CDR3 DNA sequence: TGTGCCAGTAGTTTGGGACTAGCGGCAGAGACCCAGTACTTC. Translated: CASSLGLAAETQYF.

This chain's CDR3 is CASGEWAKNIQYF. The CDR3 nucleotides are TGTGCCAGCGGAGAGTGGGCCAAAAACATTCAGTACTTC. V gene TRBV27 combines with J gene TRBJ2-4, with D uncertain. The germline gives CDR1 MNHEY, CDR2 SMNVEV (reference sequence). Trimming left V 8 bases short and J 1 base short, with 9 bases between. CDR3 length equals 13 residues.

The rearrangement uses TRBV13 and TRBJ2-3; TRBD2 matches at 14 bases. This CDR3 has 17 residues. The germline CDR1 and CDR2 sequences are PRHDT and FYEKMQ (reference sequence). With V trimmed by 5 bases and J by 5 bases, 9 bases remained unmatched. The CDR3 DNA follows: TGTGCCAGCAGCCTTTTGACTAGCGGGAGGGCCGGAGATACGCAGTATTTT. It translates to CASSLLTSGRAGDTQYF.

In this sample, this clone turned up a few times. The gene calls are TRBV9 and TRBJ2-7; TRBD2 matches 7 bases. Per the germline V gene, CDR1 is SGDLS and CDR2 is YYNGEE. With 1 base clipped from V and 4 bases from J, the junction kept 8 bases outside the gene matches. The CDR3 covers 15 residues. CDR3 nucleotides: TGTGCCAGCAGCGTACGGTGGGAGGGTGAGTACGAGCAGTACTTC. It is translated as CASSVRWEGEYEQYF.

This chain joins TRBV10-2 and TRBJ1-3; 10 bases are shared with TRBD1. Germline lookup yields CDR1 WSHSY and CDR2 SAAADI. The CDR3 contains 15 residues. Losses at the gene ends were 3 bases for V and 4 bases for J; bases not matched to a gene: 3. DNA for the CDR3: TGCGCCAGCAGTGAAGGGACAGGGGCAGGAAACACCATATATTTT. Translating it yields CASSEGTGAGNTIYF.

This rearrangement joins TRBV6-4 to TRBJ2-3, with D perhaps TRBD2 (7 bases). The CDR3 contains 15 residues. Germline-derived CDR1 and CDR2 are MRHNA and SNTAGT. V lost 1 base, J lost 2 bases, and 10 bases lay in between. Written as DNA, the CDR3 is TGTGCCAGCAGTGACTGGGCGGGGGCCACAGATACGCAGTATTTT. It yields the protein CASSDWAGATDTQYF.

This clone was picked up a small number of times. The V gene is TRBV3-1 (or the pseudogene TRBV3-2), the J gene TRBJ1-2, with D tentatively TRBD1 (5 bases). Trimming took 5 bases from V and 8 from J, leaving 9 bases between them. The CDR3 sequence is 11 residues long. Germline CDR1 and CDR2: LGHDT and YNNKEL (reference sequence). The CDR3 loop is CASSAGRGYTF. The DNA for the CDR3 is TGTGCCAGCAGCGCAGGGCGAGGCTACACCTTC.

The rearrangement links TRBV9 to TRBJ2-1, with D hard to call. V gave up 0 bases and J gave up 8 bases, with 6 bases separating them. The V gene's germline CDR1 is SGDLS and CDR2 YYNGEE. The CDR3 runs 12 residues. The CDR3 region has the DNA TGTGCCAGCAGCGTAGCCCTCGATGAGCAGTTCTTC. Residues: CASSVALDEQFF.

This clone was picked up a small number of times. The rearrangement joins TRBV28 to TRBJ1-1; no clear D gene. The length of the CDR3 is 15 residues. Germline values: CDR1 MDHEN, CDR2 SYDVKM. V was cut by 1 base and J by 4 bases, with 13 bases left in between. The CDR3 coding sequence is TGTGCCAGCAGTTTATACTCCGGGATGGTCACTGAAGCTTTCTTT. Protein sequence: CASSLYSGMVTEAFF.

The chain employs TRBV7-2 and TRBJ2-5; no clear D gene. The J call could be wrong; TRBJ2-7 is a better fit for the DNA end. Germline-derived CDR1 and CDR2 are SGHTA and FQGNSA. The CDR3 totals 14 residues. CDR3 region: CASSPRRSHYEQYF. CDR3 bases: TGTGCCAGCAGCCCTCGAAGGTCCCACTACGAGCAGTACTTC.

This chain links TRBV9 with TRBJ2-7; 7 bases match TRBD1. V dropped 7 bases and J dropped 0; count of bases not matched to a gene: 7. The CDR3 sequence is 14 residues long. Germline V gene data show CDR1 as SGDLS and CDR2 as YYNGEE. This chain's CDR3 is CASSRQGPSYEQYF. As DNA, the CDR3 is TGTGCCAGCTCCAGACAGGGCCCCTCCTACGAGCAGTACTTC.

The J gene is TRBJ2-7, the V gene TRBV2, with 8 bases matching TRBD2. Trimming took 2 bases from V and 3 from J; bases not matched to a gene: 6. Per the germline V gene, CDR1 is SNHLY and CDR2 is FYNNEI. The CDR3 length is 15 residues. CDR3 sequence: CASSEYQREIYEQYF. CDR3 DNA sequence: TGTGCCAGCAGTGAATACCAGCGGGAGATCTACGAGCAGTACTTC.

V usage is TRBV6-5 and J usage is TRBJ2-5, with 8 bases lining up with TRBD2. This CDR3 spans 14 amino acids. V gave up 5 bases and J gave up 4 bases; unmatched junction bases: 6. Looked up from germline, CDR1 is MNHEY and CDR2 is SVGAGI. CDR3: CASSTGGRRETQYF. The CDR3 bases are TGTGCCAGCAGTACGGGGGGGCGCCGAGAGACCCAGTACTTC.

The gene calls are TRBV11-2 and TRBJ1-1, with D tentatively TRBD1 (5 bases). The ends were cut back, 4 bases at V and 5 bases at J, with 14 bases in the middle. Germline V gives CDR1 SGHAT, CDR2 FQNNGV. This CDR3 has 14 amino acids. The CDR3 reads CASSSSGAGTEAFF. In nucleotides, the CDR3 is TGTGCCAGCAGCTCTAGCGGGGCTGGGACTGAAGCTTTCTTT. The full variable domain, its missing parts supplied by reference TRBV11-2 and TRBJ1-1, is EAGVAQSPRYKIIEKRQSVAFWCNPISGHATLYWYQQILGQGPKLLIQFQNNGVVDDSQLPKDRFSAERLKGVDSTLKIQPAKLEDSAVYLCASSSSGAGTEAFFGQGTRLTVV.

The chain employs TRBV7-3 and TRBJ2-5; weak D call: TRBD1 (6 bases). Germline-derived CDR1 and CDR2 are SGHTA and FQGTGA. The CDR3 runs to 13 residues. The V end was cut by 0 bases, the J end by 4 bases, with 6 bases between. The CDR3 sequence is CASSLTRGETQYF. DNA of the CDR3: TGTGCCAGCAGCTTAACCAGGGGAGAGACCCAGTACTTC.

The chain is built from TRBV9 and TRBJ2-7; 8 bases agree with TRBD1. The ends lost 4 bases at V and 2 bases at J; junction bases unmatched: 8. Germline loops: CDR1 SGDLS, CDR2 YYNGEE. The CDR3 length is 15 residues. As DNA, the CDR3 is TGTGCCAGCAGCCCGTGGACAGGGAGTGCCTACGAGCAGTACTTC. Its protein product is CASSPWTGSAYEQYF.